This T cell receptor beta chain was profiled in a study of spatial heterogeneity in lung cancer. This clonotype was detected a few times. Its target is not known. The library protocol tagged each TCR cDNA with a unique molecular identifier. TCRdb re-derived calls from the 5' RACE reads in MiXCR, one entry per CDR3 protein. This table holds more than 60,000 distinct CDR3 sequences, roughly 6.6% found once. Study observations and caveats: Ubiquitous, expanded tumor-derived TCRs were more frequently observed in blood at resection than at follow-up.

V was trimmed by 3 bases and J by 8 bases, leaving 7 bases between them. CDR3 length: 12 residues. Germline V gene data show CDR1 as MDHEN and CDR2 as SYDVKM. The time point is: sample taken at primary tumor resection. 72 TRACERx patients with early, untreated non-small cell lung cancer donated samples. Whole RNA obtained from tumor, nontumor lung or frozen PBMC underwent sequencing without sorting. The chain links TRBV28 to TRBJ1-4, with no clear D. The material was PBMCs, obtained at surgery. This clonotype was obtained from a female donor with early-stage non-small cell lung cancer. The CDR3 nucleotides read TGTGCCAGCAGTTTGAGCAGAGAAAAACTGTTTTTT. Protein: CASSLSREKLFF.